This T cell receptor beta chain is from a study of somatic mutations in cytotoxic T cells in rheumatoid arthritis. Study-wide findings and caveats: Within the rheumatoid arthritis patients, CD8+ clonality went up as age increased (Spearman r ~ 0.49). The same was not true of the healthy controls.

Positive selection with magnetic beads achieved the isolation of CD4+ and CD8+ cells, followed by a flow cytometry check of purity. Here immunoSEQ multiplex PCR was the method, and the copy in TCRdb shows in-frame clones only, minus some. The profile shows around 29,000 clones, 75% to 90% of them singletons. Comment on this clone: The target antigen is unknown.

This sequence was found in an adult with rheumatoid arthritis. Sample: CD8+ T cells sorted from blood.

The CDR3 DNA reads as TGTGCCAGCAGCGTAGTAGGACAGGGGATGAACACTGAAGCTTTCTTT. Protein: CASSVVGQGMNTEAFF. V gene TRBV9 combines with J gene TRBJ1-1; 9 bases align to TRBD1. Germline V gene lookup returns CDR1 SGDLS and CDR2 YYNGEE. This CDR3 is built from 16 residues. J gave up 0 bases and V 0 bases, and 3 bases lay outside the gene matches.